This TCR beta chain is drawn from a study of blood T cell repertoires in COVID-19. Study details: Specimens from acute and convalescent COVID-19 originated in the United States, Italy and Spain. In each case, the material was cDNA or gDNA derived from T cells, B-cell-depleted T cells, or PBMCs.

The V segment lost 4 bases and the J segment 4 bases; nucleotides outside the gene matches: 7. Germline loops: CDR1 SGHDN, CDR2 FVKESK. The CDR3 is 16 residues long. Authors' data handling: For nucleated cells, counts were estimated from reference gene primer amplification. TCRdb keeps only in-frame clones here, not all; method: immunoSEQ multiplex PCR. V, J and clone size are those of that table, while D and trimming were read from the DNA. Here the sample spans more than 35,000 clones, over 65% being singletons. This TCR derives from a man aged 70 or older with acute or convalescent COVID-19. Material for sequencing was peripheral blood. This chain links TRBV14 with TRBJ2-1, with 10 bases aligning to TRBD2. CDR3: CASSRLSSGSYNEQFF. The CDR3 nucleotides are TGTGCCAGCAGCCGACTCTCTAGCGGGAGTTACAATGAGCAGTTCTTC. Full variable domain (remainder filled in from reference TRBV14 and TRBJ2-1): EAGVTQFPSHSVIEKGQTVTLRCDPISGHDNLYWYRRVMGKEIKFLLHFVKESKQDESGMPNNRFLAERTGGTYSTLKVQPAELEDSGVYFCASSRLSSGSYNEQFFGPGTRLTVL.